The next 8 T cell receptor beta chains were all read from a single sample in a study of blood T cells in healthy people across ages. Alongside a J-beta primer mix, a sample-barcoded 5' primer served in a second PCR lasting about 7 to 11 cycles. One entry per CDR3 protein results from TCRdb running MiXCR on the 5' RACE reads. The sample shows about 680,000 distinct CDR3 sequences, around 49% of them seen only once. Input material: blood. The receptors derive from a woman aged 60-75 years in good health.

In the case of this clonotype: Germline and junction disagree at one end, which may indicate a read error. This rearrangement joins TRBV30 to TRBJ2-1, with TRBD2 as a possible D gene (5 bases). The CDR3 spans 11 residues. Germline CDR1 is GTSNPN and CDR2 is SVGIG (reference sequence). The CDR3, as DNA: TGTGCCGGGAGTGTGGCGAGTGAGCAGTTCTTC. This codes for CAGSVASEQFF.

The chain employs TRBV5-1 and TRBJ2-1; D is ambiguous. Looked up from germline, CDR1 is SGHRS and CDR2 is YFSETQ. CDR3 length equals 15 residues. Trimming took 1 base from V and 5 from J, leaving 13 bases between them. For the CDR3, the DNA is TGCGCCAGCAGCTTGAGGAGCCCCTCAGACAATGAGCAGTTCTTC. It encodes CASSLRSPSDNEQFF.

This chain links TRBV28 with TRBJ2-4, with 7 bases matching TRBD2. CDR1 and CDR2 from the germline V gene are MDHEN and SYDVKM. CDR3 length: 16 residues. V gave up 6 bases and J gave up 0 bases; unmatched junction bases: 8. CDR3 loop: CASSWDGGKAKNIQYF. Here the CDR3 DNA reads TGTGCCAGCAGCTGGGACGGGGGGAAAGCCAAAAACATTCAGTACTTC.

Ten or more counts support this clonotype. The genes are TRBV28 and TRBJ2-1; 10 nucleotides align to TRBD2. Germline CDR1 and CDR2: MDHEN and SYDVKM. CDR3 length equals 15 residues. V shed 4 bases, J shed 5 bases, and the junction held 5 bases outside the gene matches. The CDR3 here is CASSSSGRGDNEQFF. The CDR3 coding sequence is TGTGCCAGCAGTTCCAGCGGGAGGGGGGACAATGAGCAGTTCTTC.

There are a few counts of this clonotype. This rearrangement joins TRBV29-1 to TRBJ2-1, with 15 bases that match TRBD2. The CDR3 covers 14 residues. Unmatched junction bases numbered 6, after V lost 7 bases and J lost 8 bases. From germline, CDR1 is SQVTM and CDR2 ANQGSEA. The DNA of the CDR3 is TGCAGCGGTGGGACTAGCGGGAGGCATGATGAGCAGTTCTTC. Encoded protein: CSGGTSGRHDEQFF.

Note on this clonotype: A read error is possible here, since a much larger clone lies one base away. The chain has TRBV27 and TRBJ2-7; 7 bases fit TRBD1. This CDR3 region has 15 residues. Germline values: CDR1 MNHEY, CDR2 SMNVEV (reference sequence). The CDR3 protein is CAGSSPNRGFYEQYF. CDR3 DNA: TGTGCCGGCAGCTCCCCCAACAGGGGATTCTACGAGCAGTACTTC.

V and J are TRBV28 and TRBJ1-1, with D tentatively TRBD1 (6 bases). There are 16 residues in the CDR3. Germline V gene lookup returns CDR1 MDHEN and CDR2 SYDVKM. V dropped 5 bases and J dropped 0 bases, with 16 bases sitting between them. The CDR3 DNA reads as TGTGCCAGCAGTATAGCGGGGGCGACCATGAACACTGAAGCTTTCTTT. Translation gives CASSIAGATMNTEAFF.

In its sample, this clonotype was seen many times. The chain couples TRBV7-3 to TRBJ2-7; perhaps TRBD1 as D (6 bases). This CDR3 is 15 amino acids long. CDR1 and CDR2 from the germline V gene are SGHTA and FQGTGA. Between the trimmed V and J ends, which lost 2 bases and 0 bases, there was a span of 11 bases. CDR3 in DNA: TGTGCCAGCAGCTTACGCGGACAGACCTCCTACGAGCAGTACTTC. It is translated as CASSLRGQTSYEQYF.